Sequencing of this TCR beta chain was carried out in a study of CD8+ T cells in alopecia areata. Study findings and constraints: Whereas mice showed it more clearly, TCR sharing across patients was murkier, possibly because of HLA. Normal scalp had lower clonality than lesional scalp, with alopecia totalis/universalis lesions showing this most strongly.

The germline V gene has CDR1 MGHRA and CDR2 YSYEKL. V was shortened by 4 bases and J by 2 bases, with 21 bases between the two germline ends. The CDR3 length is 17 residues. The study team obtained lesional scalp punch biopsies and peripheral blood from alopecia areata patients. Following RNA extraction, reverse transcription yielded cDNA that acted as the sequencing template. The table came from immunoSEQ multiplex PCR; TCRdb's copy has only in-frame clones and leaves some out. The table has about 110,000 clones, 45% to 60% seen once. Notes on this clone: Its antigen remains unidentified.

The sequence came from a human donor with alopecia areata. The sequencing sample was made of NKG2D-low CD8+ T cells sorted from blood. The V call is TRBV4-1, the J call TRBJ2-7; D gene uncertain. The CDR3, as DNA: TGCGCCAGCAGCCCGGAGTCACGGGCTTTCCTTACCTACGAGCAGTACTTC. The encoded protein is CASSPESRAFLTYEQYF.